This is a list of T cell receptor beta chains from one sample in a study of post-analysis software for immune sequencing data. TCRdb redid the calling of the PCR reads with MiXCR, one entry per CDR3 protein. Altogether roughly 730,000 distinct CDR3 sequences are present, 25% to 30% being singletons, with the ten largest covering approximately 0.6%. Sequences were obtained from blood. All receptors come from a girl between 5 and 17 years old with multiple sclerosis. Each CDR3 is given with its conserved first and last residue. The D gene is left open where the match is weak. The listing skips clone size in some rows; elsewhere it reads once, few, many or a size class.

d_gene	v_gene	j_gene	abundance	CDR3nt	CDR3aa
TRBD2	TRBV5-5	TRBJ2-3	few	TGTGCCAGCCGAAATGCTAGCGGAGGGAGCACAGATACGCAGTATTTT	CASRNASGGSTDTQYF
TRBD1	TRBV29-1	TRBJ2-7	many	TGCAGCGTTGACGGCCCGGGACAGGGGCCCCACGAGCAGTACTTC	CSVDGPGQGPHEQYF
TRBD1	TRBV25-1	TRBJ2-2	NA	TGTGCCAGCAGTGAAAGAGACAGGGTTCACGGGGAGCTGTTTTTT	CASSERDRVHGELFF
NA	TRBV2	TRBJ2-5	NA	TGTGCCCCCCGAGGAGTACAAGAGACCCAGTACTTC	CAPRGVQETQYF
NA	TRBV7-8	TRBJ2-5	few	TGTGCCAGCAGCAACCGTCGGAGACCGGAGACCCAGTACTTC	CASSNRRRPETQYF
NA	TRBV5-8	TRBJ2-5	NA	TGTGCCAGCAGCTTGGTGCTGGGATGGGGACAAGAGACCCAGTACTTC	CASSLVLGWGQETQYF
NA	TRBV14	TRBJ1-6	few	TGTGCCAGCGCAGGAGGCCTGCCAGGAGCACCCCTCCACTTT	CASAGGLPGAPLHF
TRBD2	TRBV4-3	TRBJ2-1	few	TGCGCCAGCAGCCAAGACCGGACTAGCGGGAGTTTCGATGAGCAGTTCTTC	CASSQDRTSGSFDEQFF
NA	TRBV7-9	TRBJ1-6	NA	TGTGCCACACAAGACCGGGACCGCCACGGTAGCCCTTTCGATTCACCCCTCCACTTT	CATQDRDRHGSPFDSPLHF
NA	TRBV11-2	TRBJ1-6	once	TGTGCCAGCACCTCCCGGGGGGGCCACACCAATTCACCCCTCCACTTT	CASTSRGGHTNSPLHF
TRBD2	TRBV29-1	TRBJ2-4	NA	TGCAGCGTTGACGGACTAGCGGGAAGCATTCAGTACTTC	CSVDGLAGSIQYF
NA	TRBV12-3/TRBV12-4	TRBJ2-7	NA	TGTGCCAGCAGTTTATCGACCGTGGATTCCCAGTACTTC	CASSLSTVDSQYF
TRBD1	TRBV6-2/TRBV6-3	TRBJ2-4	few	TGTGCCAGCAGCTGGGACAGGGGAAACATTCAGTACTTC	CASSWDRGNIQYF
TRBD2	TRBV27	TRBJ2-5	NA	TGTGCCAGCAGTTTATCCCCGGGACTACAAGAGACCCAGTACTTC	CASSLSPGLQETQYF
TRBD2	TRBV12-3/TRBV12-4	TRBJ2-5	many	TGTGCCAGCAGCCCAGGGACTATGGCGACCCAGTACTTC	CASSPGTMATQYF
TRBD1	TRBV28	TRBJ1-1	NA	TGTGCCAGCAGTTCCCCGACAGGGGGAGACACTGAAGCTTTCTTT	CASSSPTGGDTEAFF
TRBD2	TRBV29-1	TRBJ2-7	many	TGCAGCGTTGCTCCGGGACTAGCGACCGAGCAGTACTTC	CSVAPGLATEQYF
NA	TRBV27	TRBJ2-1	NA	TGTGCCAGCAGCAAATCGTCTCTTCCTCGGGAGCAGTTCTTC	CASSKSSLPREQFF
TRBD2	TRBV5-1	TRBJ2-5	many	TGCGCCAGCTTTCCTCTTCCGGGGGGAGTGGAGACCCAGTACTTC	CASFPLPGGVETQYF
TRBD1	TRBV20-1	TRBJ1-6	few	TGCAGTGCCCAGGGGGGTACATCACCCCTCCACTTT	CSAQGGTSPLHF
NA	TRBV5-1	TRBJ2-1	few	TGCGCCAGCAGCCAGCTCGTGGTCTACAACTACAATGAGCAGTTCTTC	CASSQLVVYNYNEQFF
TRBD2	TRBV9	TRBJ2-3	NA	TGTGCCAGCAGCGTAGACGGGGGGGATTTCACAGATACGCAGTATTTT	CASSVDGGDFTDTQYF
NA	TRBV5-1	TRBJ2-1	NA	TGCGCCAGCAGCTTGAACAAGTTACTGGGGACATACAATGAGCAGTTCTTC	CASSLNKLLGTYNEQFF
NA	TRBV4-3	TRBJ2-1	NA	TGCGCCAGCAGCCAACGCCGGGGGGCGGGTGAGCAGTTCTTC	CASSQRRGAGEQFF
NA	TRBV28	TRBJ2-7	few	TGTGCCAGCAGCTCTAGTTGGTACGAGCAGTACTTC	CASSSSWYEQYF
TRBD1	TRBV20-1	TRBJ2-5	many	TGCAGTGGGGGACAGATCCAAGAGACCCAGTACTTC	CSGGQIQETQYF
NA	TRBV5-1	TRBJ2-5	NA	TGCGCCAGCAGCTTGGGTAAAGGGATCCAAGAGACCCAGTACTTC	CASSLGKGIQETQYF
NA	TRBV19	TRBJ2-1	NA	TGTGCCAGTAGTATCTCCCTGGGCTCCTACAATGAGCAGTTCTTC	CASSISLGSYNEQFF
NA	TRBV25-1	TRBJ2-7	many	TGTGCCAGCAGGACTGGCTCCTACGAGCAGTACTTC	CASRTGSYEQYF